The present T cell receptor (beta chain) was sequenced within a study of shared clonotypes between healthy human individuals (dated by TCRdb to the early 2020s). Notes on the research overall: The cohort comprised two women and a few men aged 18 to 49 years. Between about 0.8 and 8.9 billion PBMCs per donor were obtained by leukapheresis. The study deeply sequenced blood TCR repertoires of five healthy adults to estimate repertoire size and the extent of clonotype sharing between individuals. For each donor, CD4 naive and CD4 memory were each run on three plates, CD8 naive on two plates, and CD8 memory on one plate. To increase sequencing depth and limit assay-specific biases, different laboratories used diverse techniques to prepare libraries and sequence TCR repertoires.

A remark on this clone: No cognate antigen has been identified for it. No much larger clone exists at a distance of one base, and base qualities are not known. Other DNA sequences in this specimen translate into the identical CDR3.

The paper as a whole reports these results and caveats: Clonotypes shared by all four sorted-subset donors showed higher generation probabilities than non-shared clonotypes. Larger estimated clonotype richness was generally found for naive subsets than for memory subsets. The genetic and exposure-history diversity represented was limited by the small number of donors. Pairwise subsampling indicated that sequencing depth was expected to affect the degree of clonotype sharing among donors. When several donors were compared, the shared fraction of clonotypes was around 5% for naive CD4, about 4% for naive CD8, 2% to 2.5% for memory CD4, and 0.35% to 0.4% for memory CD8. Incomplete sequencing was indicated by rarefaction of sorted-subset datasets, despite the large sequencing depth. Only blood was sampled, and tissue TCR repertoires likely differ from those in blood.

CD8 naive samples consisted of CD45RO-negative cells that were positively selected for CCR7, yielding a CD45RA+CCR7+ population without TemRA cells. The donors were healthy, HIV-negative adults who had no recently reported acute infections or vaccinations. Every donor was a Caucasian adult living in Nashville, Tennessee, USA. Blood was obtained by leukapheresis, after which PBMCs were separated by Ficoll-Histopaque density gradient centrifugation and cryopreserved in liquid nitrogen vapor phase. Purity and quantity of every magnetically sorted T cell population were checked by analytical flow cytometry. Each sorted fraction had its genomic DNA isolated and then quantified by UV absorbance on a Nanodrop 2000c. V is pruned by 5 bases and J by 4 bases, leaving 4 bases of the junction without a gene match. From a lookup of the germline V gene, CDR1 and CDR2 are MDHEN and SYDVKM. The CDR3 numbers 14 residues from cysteine through phenylalanine. The read is trimmed to its CDR3 DNA, 42 bases read in frame from base 1.

Using the deep immunoSEQ assay, multiplex PCR amplified TCR CDR3 regions from genomic DNA. Genomic DNA extracted from each cell subset was distributed evenly over all wells of several immunoSEQ 96-well plates, and each plate served as one replicate. For sorted subsets, around 200 ng genomic DNA, equal to 30,000 or so T cell genomes, was loaded into each replicate PCR. Purified libraries were measured with a Qubit 3.0 fluorometer, size-checked on a Bioanalyzer 2100, and measured again with the KAPA Library Quantification kit. Each immunoSEQ 96-well plate was sequenced on its own single-read 150-cycle Illumina NextSeq 550 flow cell. Under the source paper's analysis protocol: Because the immunoSEQ output held only junctional sequences and lacked quality scores, the filtering could not match the filtering applied to full-length reads. Sequences were annotated with PyIR, a Python wrapper for IgBLAST v1.9, and V/J genes and CDR3 were assigned using IMGT germline references. Reads were filtered out if the reads had weak V/J assignments (E-value above 1e-6), no CDR3, stop codons, out-of-frame junctions, or ambiguous translated residues. V3J clonotypes were defined as sequences sharing the same inferred V gene, J gene, and CDR3 amino acid sequence. The percentage overlap between two repertoires was calculated by dividing the number of shared unique clonotypes by the size of the smaller repertoire. RTK rarefaction, the Chao1 estimator, and Recon v2.1 estimates of unobserved clonotypes were used to assess repertoire richness. OLGA was used to compute generation probabilities for all TCRbeta clonotypes that the gDNA method yielded from a few donors. TCRdb re-hosts the immuneACCESS table, in-frame sequences only. Its copies lack some clones; in the studies checked, an unresolved V gene accounts for under half of them, and the cause for the rest is not known. V and J calls and clone size follow that table, whereas D and trimming were derived from the DNA. The sample table records some 2.1 million clones; about 94% of these occur just once. The ten most abundant clones make up about 1.1% of the sample.

The sequenced sample was naive CD8+ T cells sorted from blood. Sample cell subset or site, as interpreted from the label and publication: CD45RA+CCR7+. The chain uses TRBV28 and TRBJ2-2, with 7 junctional bases fitting TRBD1. The receptor was derived from a man between 18 and 29 years old in good health. CDR3 region: CASSLSGGTGELFF. The DNA sequence reads TGTGCCAGCAGTCTTTCAGGGGGCACCGGGGAGCTGTTTTTT.